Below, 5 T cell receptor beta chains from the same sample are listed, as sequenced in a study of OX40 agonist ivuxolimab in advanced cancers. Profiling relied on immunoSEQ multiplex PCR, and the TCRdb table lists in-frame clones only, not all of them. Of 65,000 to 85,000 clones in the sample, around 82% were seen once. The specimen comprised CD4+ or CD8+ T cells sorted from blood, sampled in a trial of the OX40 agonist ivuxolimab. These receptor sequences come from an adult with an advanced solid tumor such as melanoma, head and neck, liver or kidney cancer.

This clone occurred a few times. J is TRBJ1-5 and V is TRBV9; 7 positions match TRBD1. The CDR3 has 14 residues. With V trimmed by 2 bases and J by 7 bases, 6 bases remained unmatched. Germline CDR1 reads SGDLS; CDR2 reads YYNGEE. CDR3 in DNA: TGTGCCAGCAGCGTCGGAGGGGGCGCACAGCCCCAGCATTTT. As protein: CASSVGGGAQPQHF. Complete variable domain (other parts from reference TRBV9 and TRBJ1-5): DSGVTQTPKHLITATGQRVTLRCSPRSGDLSVYWYQQSLDQGLQFLIQYYNGEERAKGNILERFSAQQFPDLHSELNLSSLELGDSALYFCASSVGGGAQPQHFGDGTRLSIL.

The CDR3 region has the DNA TGCGCCAGCAGCCAAGCCGACACGAGCTCCTACAATGAGCAGTTCTTC. It translates to CASSQADTSSYNEQFF. This chain connects TRBV4-1 to TRBJ2-1; D is uncertain. The CDR3 contains 16 residues. CDR1 is MGHRA and CDR2 is YSYEKL in the germline V gene. Trimming left V 1 base short and J 0 bases short, with 10 bases between.

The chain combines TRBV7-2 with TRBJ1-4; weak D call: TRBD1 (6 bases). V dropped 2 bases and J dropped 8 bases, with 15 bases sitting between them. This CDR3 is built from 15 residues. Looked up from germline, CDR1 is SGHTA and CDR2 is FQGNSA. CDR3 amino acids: CASSLWQAGGEKLFF. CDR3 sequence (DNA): TGTGCCAGCAGCTTATGGCAGGCTGGGGGCGAAAAACTGTTTTTT.

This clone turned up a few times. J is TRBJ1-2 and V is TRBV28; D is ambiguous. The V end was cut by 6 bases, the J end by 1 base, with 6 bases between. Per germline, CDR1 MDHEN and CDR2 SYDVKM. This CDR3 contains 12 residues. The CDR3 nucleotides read TGTGCCAGCAGCCTTCTTAACTATGGCTACACCTTC. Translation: CASSLLNYGYTF.

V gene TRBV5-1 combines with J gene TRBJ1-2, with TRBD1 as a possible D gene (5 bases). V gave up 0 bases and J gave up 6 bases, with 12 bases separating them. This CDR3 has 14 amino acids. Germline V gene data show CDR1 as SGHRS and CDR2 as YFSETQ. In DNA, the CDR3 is TGCGCCAGCAGCTTGGGAATGACAGCCGATGGCTACACCTTC. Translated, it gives CASSLGMTADGYTF.